This passage covers 18 T cell receptor beta chains from one sample sequenced in a study of cytomegalovirus exposure and HLA in healthy donors (dated by TCRdb to between 2016 and 2019). Library preparation was by the immunoSEQ multiplex PCR assay. For the multiplex PCR, a mixture combining 60 forward primers for TCR Vbeta segments and 13 reverse primers for TCR Jbeta segments was used. TCRdb took over this immuneACCESS table, retaining in-frame rearrangements with V and J assigned. Such tables are incomplete; in checked studies, under half of the missing clones stem from an unresolved V gene, and the remainder is unexplained. Present in this sample are about 83,000 clones, around 81% of which were seen just once. 1.9% of the sample comes from the top ten. Sample: PBMCs. The receptors stem from a woman in her thirties in good health and CMV-seronegative.

In this sample, this clone turned up once. The chain combines TRBV5-1 with TRBJ1-2, with D possibly matching TRBD1 (6 bases). Trimming stripped 4 bases from V and 6 bases from J, with 16 bases between. This CDR3 spans 14 amino acids. Germline CDR1 SGHRS, CDR2 YFSETQ. Written as DNA, the CDR3 is TGCGCCAGCAGCCCCGAGGGGGGGCCTAATGGCTACACCTTC. This gives the protein CASSPEGGPNGYTF. Complete variable domain (other parts from reference TRBV5-1 and TRBJ1-2): KAGVTQTPRYLIKTRGQQVTLSCSPISGHRSVSWYQQTPGQGLQFLFEYFSETQRNKGNFPGRFSGRQFSNSRSEMNVSTLELGDSALYLCASSPEGGPNGYTFGSGTRLTVV.

The J gene is TRBJ2-7, the V gene TRBV21-1; the D call in the table, TRBD1, was not verified against the DNA. TRBV21-1 is noted as a pseudogene. CDR3 length: 15 residues. CDR3 coding DNA: TGTGCCAGCAGCAAAGGACTCTTTCGCGCACAGGGGCAGTACTTC. This codes for CASSKGLFRAQGQYF.

The rearrangement joins TRBV29-1 to TRBJ2-1, with D hard to call. The CDR3 length is 13 residues. Germline CDR1 and CDR2: SQVTM and ANQGSEA. The V end lost 4 bases, the J end lost 0 bases, and 7 bases lay between the germline ends. This CDR3 is CSVVGSSYNEQFF. DNA of the CDR3: TGCAGCGTTGTTGGCAGCTCCTACAATGAGCAGTTCTTC.

J is TRBJ2-1 and V is TRBV4-1; 7 bases are a match to TRBD2. CDR3 size: 16 residues. The germline CDR1 and CDR2 sequences are MGHRA and YSYEKL. Germline trimming cut 1 base from V and 7 bases from J; bases unmatched to any gene: 10. The CDR3 DNA sequence: TGCGCCAGCAGCCAAGGCAACGCGGGAGTGGGGAATGAGCAGTTCTTC. Amino acids: CASSQGNAGVGNEQFF.

This clone occurred a few times. The chain employs TRBV28 and TRBJ1-2; D might be TRBD1 (5 bases). Germline values: CDR1 MDHEN, CDR2 SYDVKM. The V gene lost 2 bases and the J gene lost 8 bases, with 21 bases spanning the gap. CDR3 length: 16 residues. In DNA form, the CDR3 reads TGTGCCAGCAGTTTACTCGACAGCGGGGGGATGGGAGGCTACACCTTC. Its protein is CASSLLDSGGMGGYTF.

V is TRBV11-2 and J is TRBJ2-7; 7 nucleotides align to TRBD2. There are 15 residues in the CDR3. The germline V gene encodes CDR1 SGHAT and CDR2 FQNNGV. V gave up 0 bases and J gave up 6 bases; unmatched junction bases: 8. DNA for the CDR3: TGTGCCAGCAGCTTAGACAGCGGGAAAGGGTCCGAGCAGTACTTC. Protein product: CASSLDSGKGSEQYF.

The gene calls are TRBV19 and TRBJ2-5; 7 bases are a match to TRBD2. V lost 1 base to trimming and J lost 4 bases; unmatched junction nucleotides: 9. Germline loops: CDR1 LNHDA, CDR2 SQIVND (reference sequence). The CDR3 consists of 16 residues. CDR3 amino acids: CASSIAQSGTLETQYF. For the CDR3, the DNA is TGTGCCAGTAGTATAGCCCAAAGCGGGACCCTAGAGACCCAGTACTTC.

This clone occurred a few times. The V and J genes are TRBV27 and TRBJ2-5; no firm D call. The germline CDR1 and CDR2 sequences are MNHEY and SMNVEV (reference sequence). V was shortened by 0 bases and J by 5 bases, with 7 bases between the two germline ends. The length of the CDR3 is 13 residues. In nucleotides, the CDR3 is TGTGCCAGCAGTTTATCGAGCTGGGAGACCCAGTACTTC. This sequence encodes CASSLSSWETQYF.

The chain employs TRBV11-3 and TRBJ2-7; 7 bases map to TRBD1. CDR1 is SGHNT, CDR2 YENEEA, per germline. J was trimmed by 0 bases and V by 11 bases; bases with no gene match: 4. This CDR3 has 12 amino acids. The CDR3 DNA follows: TGTGCCCTCAGGACAGGCTCCTACGAGCAGTACTTC. Translated, it gives CALRTGSYEQYF.

The rearrangement joins TRBV18 to TRBJ1-5; D ambiguous. Per germline, CDR1 KGHSH and CDR2 LQKENI. The CDR3 is 15 amino acids. The V and J ends lost 2 bases and 9 bases respectively, with 17 bases between them. As DNA, the CDR3 is TGTGCCAGCTCACCAGAAGACGGAGGATTGGGGCCCCAGCATTTT. This translates into CASSPEDGGLGPQHF.

The chain recombines TRBV29-1 with TRBJ2-1; TRBD2 agrees at 7 bases. With V trimmed by 3 bases and J by 4 bases, 15 bases remained unmatched. CDR1 and CDR2 (germline): SQVTM, ANQGSEA. This CDR3 contains 17 residues. CDR3 sequence reads: CSVEGPLAEPQYNEQFF. The DNA for the CDR3 is TGCAGCGTTGAGGGGCCCCTAGCGGAGCCCCAGTACAATGAGCAGTTCTTC.

V is TRBV5-1 and J is TRBJ1-4; no clear D. Trimming cost V 4 bases and J 4 bases, with 8 bases left between them. The CDR3 totals 13 residues. Germline CDR1 SGHRS, CDR2 YFSETQ. The CDR3: CASSPEVNEKLFF. CDR3 nucleotide sequence: TGCGCCAGCAGCCCCGAGGTTAATGAAAAACTGTTTTTT.

The chain recombines TRBV27 with TRBJ1-1; TRBD1 is a possible D gene (5 bases). In germline, CDR1 is MNHEY, CDR2 SMNVEV (reference sequence). The CDR3 contains 15 residues. Trimming removed 5 bases from V and 0 bases from J, with 13 bases in between. For the CDR3, the DNA is TGTGCCAGCAGTCCTTTCTCGACAGTGAACACTGAAGCTTTCTTT. This codes for CASSPFSTVNTEAFF.

This chain links TRBV5-1 with TRBJ2-1; 9 nucleotides match TRBD2. Germline lookup yields CDR1 SGHRS and CDR2 YFSETQ. The CDR3 has 16 residues. J was trimmed by 2 bases and V by 0 bases; bases with no gene match: 3. The CDR3 coding sequence is TGCGCCAGCAGCTTGGTGGCGGGAGGGACCTACAATGAGCAGTTCTTC. Protein product: CASSLVAGGTYNEQFF.

The chain links TRBV5-1 to TRBJ1-4, with D possibly matching TRBD1 (5 bases). The V end was cut by 0 bases, the J end by 2 bases, with 8 bases between. Germline V gene data show CDR1 as SGHRS and CDR2 as YFSETQ. The length of the CDR3 is 15 residues. The CDR3 nucleotides read TGCGCCAGCAGCTTGGGGTGGGGCACTAATGAAAAACTGTTTTTT. Its protein product is CASSLGWGTNEKLFF.

The genes are TRBV18 and TRBJ1-4; D gene ambiguous. In germline, CDR1 is KGHSH, CDR2 LQKENI. The CDR3 spans 16 residues. V was cut by 3 bases and J by 5 bases, with 16 bases left in between. The CDR3 region has the DNA TGTGCCAGCTCACCCCTCTCAGGCCGACGGAATGAAAAACTGTTTTTT. This codes for CASSPLSGRRNEKLFF.

This chain connects TRBV6-5 to TRBJ2-2, with 7 bases matching TRBD2. The CDR3 covers 16 residues. Germline CDR1 is MNHEY and CDR2 is SVGAGI. The trim removed 0 bases at V and 1 base at J, leaving 2 bases unmatched. Here the CDR3 reads CASSYSGGKNTGELFF. CDR3 coding DNA: TGTGCCAGCAGTTACTCGGGGGGGAAGAACACCGGGGAGCTGTTTTTT.

The chain links TRBV4-1 to TRBJ2-1; TRBD2 matches 8 bases. Germline V gives CDR1 MGHRA, CDR2 YSYEKL. This CDR3 is 16 amino acids long. V lost 0 bases and J lost 2; bases outside the gene matches: 3. CDR3 bases: TGCGCCAGCAGCCAAGAACCGGGAGGGACCTACAATGAGCAGTTCTTC. Protein product: CASSQEPGGTYNEQFF.